This passage covers 24 T cell receptor beta chains from one sample sequenced in a study of cytomegalovirus exposure and HLA in healthy donors. The PCR had 60 Vbeta and 13 Jbeta primers. Assay: immunoSEQ multiplex PCR; the TCRdb copy retains only in-frame clones and omits some. The sample lists some 160,000 clones; about 72% were seen once. The sequenced sample was PBMCs. The receptors originated from a man aged 35-49 years in good health and CMV-seronegative.

This clone was seen a handful of times. V usage is TRBV10-3 and J usage is TRBJ1-3, with 7 bases matching TRBD1. Germline V gene data show CDR1 as ENHRY and CDR2 as SYGVKD. The CDR3 has 14 amino acids. J gave up 3 bases and V 8 bases, and 7 bases lay outside the gene matches. The CDR3 is CAILGGAYGNTIYF. For the CDR3, the DNA is TGTGCCATCTTAGGGGGCGCTTATGGAAACACCATATATTTT.

DNA for the CDR3: TGCGCCAGCAGCTTTCTCGGACAGGGGGCCCCTTCCTACTACGAGCAGTACTTC. As protein: CASSFLGQGAPSYYEQYF. The V and J genes are TRBV5-1 and TRBJ2-7; TRBD1 matches 11 bases. Trimming took 2 bases from V and 3 from J; bases not matched to a gene: 13. Germline assignment: CDR1 SGHRS and CDR2 YFSETQ. This CDR3 is 18 amino acids long.

This clone was observed a single time. The chain is built from TRBV9 and TRBJ1-3; 11 bases map to TRBD1. Unmatched junction bases numbered 8, after V lost 2 bases and J lost 4 bases. CDR1 SGDLS and CDR2 YYNGEE come from the germline V gene. The CDR3 has 17 residues. The CDR3 here is CASSVSGQGAAGNTIYF. Written as DNA, the CDR3 is TGTGCCAGCAGCGTCAGTGGACAGGGGGCGGCAGGAAACACCATATATTTT.

V gene TRBV7-9 combines with J gene TRBJ2-6; 7 nucleotides match TRBD1. The CDR3 contains 15 residues. V shed 10 bases and J 0 bases; nucleotides not matched to a gene: 6. Germline V lookup: CDR1 SEHNR, CDR2 FQNEAQ (reference sequence). CDR3 sequence reads: CAMDRTDSGANVLTF. For the CDR3, the DNA is TGTGCCATGGACAGGACCGACTCTGGGGCCAACGTCCTGACTTTC.

The chain has TRBV18 and TRBJ2-3; D is unclear. Germline V CDR1 and CDR2: KGHSH, LQKENI. This CDR3 contains 16 residues. Deletions cut 6 bases from V and 6 bases from J, with 22 bases between. In DNA form, the CDR3 reads TGTGCCAGCTCCCCCGATCTGACACCCCTCCCTGATACGCAGTATTTT. The encoded protein is CASSPDLTPLPDTQYF. Drawing the rest from reference TRBV18 and TRBJ2-3, the complete variable domain is NAGVMQNPRHLVRRRGQEARLRCSPMKGHSHVYWYRQLPEEGLKFMVYLQKENIIDESGMPKERFSAEFPKEGPSILRIQQVVRGDSAAYFCASSPDLTPLPDTQYFGPGTRLTVL.

This chain connects TRBV7-9 to TRBJ1-3; D is possibly TRBD1 (6 bases). V lost 1 base and J lost 11, with 21 bases in between. CDR3 length: 16 residues. Germline CDR1 reads SEHNR; CDR2 reads FQNEAQ (reference sequence). The CDR3 is CASSLVGQSAPGAIYF. Written as DNA, the CDR3 is TGTGCCAGCAGCTTAGTTGGACAGTCTGCCCCCGGGGCCATATATTTT.

The chain uses TRBV28 and TRBJ1-4; D might be TRBD1 (5 bases). This CDR3 contains 15 residues. V gave up 6 bases and J gave up 7 bases, with 18 bases separating them. Germline lookup yields CDR1 MDHEN and CDR2 SYDVKM. The CDR3 sequence: CASSPGGVRTEKLFF. CDR3 in DNA: TGTGCCAGCAGCCCGGGGGGGGTCCGGACTGAAAAACTGTTTTTT.

This clone was seen a handful of times. V gene TRBV12-5 combines with J gene TRBJ2-3, with a possible D match to TRBD2 (5 bases). From germline, CDR1 is LGHNT and CDR2 FRNRAP. The CDR3 has 14 amino acids. Trimming shortened V by 7 bases and J by 1 base, and 12 bases separated the two germline ends. CDR3 bases: TGTGCTAGTGCCACCACGAGGGGCACAGATACGCAGTATTTT. This codes for CASATTRGTDTQYF.

The chain is built from TRBV29-1 and TRBJ1-4; a possible D gene is TRBD1 (6 bases). Germline values: CDR1 SQVTM, CDR2 ANQGSEA. Between the trimmed V and J ends, which lost 6 bases and 7 bases, there was a span of 15 bases. The CDR3 is 13 amino acids. The chain's CDR3 is CSVEQGKGEKLFF. The CDR3 DNA sequence: TGCAGCGTGGAACAGGGTAAAGGTGAAAAACTGTTTTTT.

This chain uses TRBV6-5 with TRBJ2-7; perhaps TRBD1 as D (8 bases). Germline loops: CDR1 MNHEY, CDR2 SVGAGI. This CDR3 spans 15 amino acids. The V end was cut by 6 bases, the J end by 2 bases, with 17 bases between. This chain's CDR3 is CASSHRQGRAYEQYF. CDR3 coding DNA: TGTGCCAGCAGCCACCGACAGGGGAGGGCCTACGAGCAGTACTTC.

This clone showed up just once. The chain uses TRBV5-1 and TRBJ2-1, with TRBD2 identical over 14 bases. Germline lookup yields CDR1 SGHRS and CDR2 YFSETQ. The CDR3 loop spans 19 amino acids. Trimming took 0 bases from V and 0 from J; bases not matched to a gene: 5. The DNA for the CDR3 is TGCGCCAGCAGCTTGGCAGGGACTAGCGGGAGAAGCTCCTACAATGAGCAGTTCTTC. Translating gives CASSLAGTSGRSSYNEQFF.

This chain connects TRBV7-9 to TRBJ2-7; 9 bases line up with TRBD1. The CDR3 is 12 amino acids. V shed 6 bases, J shed 3 bases, and the junction held 0 bases outside the gene matches. In germline, CDR1 is SEHNR, CDR2 FQNEAQ (reference sequence). The CDR3 DNA sequence: TGTGCCAGCAGGACAGGGGGCTACGAGCAGTACTTC. Translation gives CASRTGGYEQYF.

The J gene is TRBJ2-2, the V gene TRBV10-1; the D is unclear. The CDR3 contains 15 residues. Germline V gives CDR1 WNHNN, CDR2 SYGVQD (reference sequence). V was clipped by 3 bases and J by 4 bases, with 12 bases between them. In DNA form, the CDR3 reads TGCGCCAGCAGTGATAGCCTAGAAGTCACCGGGGAGCTGTTTTTT. It translates to CASSDSLEVTGELFF.

The J gene is TRBJ2-1, the V gene TRBV2; a weak D match, TRBD2 (6 bases). Between the trimmed V and J ends, which lost 5 bases and 6 bases, there was a span of 23 bases. This CDR3 region has 17 residues. CDR1 is SNHLY, CDR2 FYNNEI, per germline. CDR3 residues: CASSKNILASGPNEQFF. CDR3 DNA: TGTGCCAGCAGTAAAAACATCCTAGCGTCAGGCCCCAATGAGCAGTTCTTC.

The chain uses TRBV29-1 and TRBJ1-4, with D uncertain. Trimming took 4 bases from V and 8 from J, leaving 11 bases between them. Germline-derived CDR1 and CDR2 are SQVTM and ANQGSEA. The CDR3 spans 12 residues. CDR3 sequence (DNA): TGCAGCGTTGCTGATTTTCGGGAAAAACTGTTTTTT. Amino acids: CSVADFREKLFF.

This clone showed up just once. V and J are TRBV9 and TRBJ2-3; 8 bases match TRBD2. Trimming removed 3 bases from V and 0 bases from J; junction bases left unmatched: 0. CDR3 size: 14 residues. Germline V gene data show CDR1 as SGDLS and CDR2 as YYNGEE. The CDR3 region has the DNA TGTGCCAGCAGCGCTAGCGGGAGCACAGATACGCAGTATTTT. Translation: CASSASGSTDTQYF.

The CDR3 DNA reads TGTGCCAGCAGAATAGTTCGACAGTCTGAAGCTTTCTTT. It yields the protein CASRIVRQSEAFF. The V and J genes are TRBV6-5 and TRBJ1-1, with D maybe TRBD1 (5 bases). Deletions cut 6 bases from V and 6 bases from J, with 14 bases between. The CDR3 is 13 amino acids. Germline V CDR1 and CDR2: MNHEY, SVGAGI.

This clone was detected only a few times. The chain couples TRBV19 to TRBJ1-5; D is undetermined. The length of the CDR3 is 14 residues. Germline CDR1 is LNHDA and CDR2 is SQIVND (reference sequence). V lost 3 bases and J 5 bases, leaving 11 bases between the germline ends. The CDR3 loop is CASSIQTGYQPQHF. As DNA, the CDR3 is TGTGCCAGTAGTATCCAGACGGGGTATCAGCCCCAGCATTTT.

V usage is TRBV10-2 and J usage is TRBJ2-1, with 10 nucleotides matching TRBD1. The J segment lost 8 bases and the V segment lost 6 bases, leaving 13 bases of the junction unmatched. CDR1 is WSHSY, CDR2 SAAADI, per germline. The CDR3 is 16 amino acids. Written as DNA, the CDR3 is TGCGCCAGCAGCCCAAGAAGGGGGACAGGGGCCCATGAGCAGTTCTTC. Translation gives CASSPRRGTGAHEQFF.

CDR3 amino acids: CASSPGGRSYNEQFF. CDR3 nucleotide sequence: TGCGCCAGCAGCCCCGGGGGGCGTTCCTACAATGAGCAGTTCTTC. V gene TRBV5-1 combines with J gene TRBJ2-1, with a tentative D call TRBD2 (7 bases). Germline lookup yields CDR1 SGHRS and CDR2 YFSETQ. CDR3 length equals 15 residues. The V and J ends lost 4 bases and 1 base respectively, with 12 bases between them.

This clone was seen a single time. This chain links TRBV30 with TRBJ1-3, with D perhaps matching TRBD1 (6 bases). Germline-derived CDR1 and CDR2 are GTSNPN and SVGIG (reference sequence). Trimming removed 5 bases from V and 0 bases from J, with 11 bases in between. The CDR3 has 14 residues. CDR3: CAWQTGPSGNTIYF. The CDR3 DNA reads TGTGCCTGGCAGACAGGCCCCTCTGGAAACACCATATATTTT. The variable domain in full, completed from reference TRBV30 and TRBJ1-3, reads SQTIHQWPATLVQPVGSPLSLECTVEGTSNPNLYWYRQAAGRGLQLLFYSVGIGQISSEVPQNLSASRPQDRQFILSSKKLLLSDSGFYLCAWQTGPSGNTIYFGEGSWLTVV.

The J gene is TRBJ1-2, the V gene TRBV18; 7 positions match TRBD1. Germline V CDR1 and CDR2: KGHSH, LQKENI. CDR3 length equals 13 residues. Losses at the gene ends were 2 bases for V and 4 bases for J; bases not matched to a gene: 1. The CDR3 sequence: CASSPGTAYGYTF. The CDR3, as DNA: TGTGCCAGCTCACCAGGGACAGCCTATGGCTACACCTTC.

The V and J genes are TRBV30 and TRBJ2-3; TRBD2 agrees at 11 bases. Germline lookup yields CDR1 GTSNPN and CDR2 SVGIG (reference sequence). This CDR3 has 16 amino acids. Trimming removed 1 base from V and 2 bases from J; junction bases left unmatched: 5. CDR3 sequence (DNA): TGTGCCTGGAGTGGTCTAGCGGGAGGTGTCACAGATACGCAGTATTTT. It translates to CAWSGLAGGVTDTQYF.

This chain uses TRBV29-1 with TRBJ2-3; D is possibly TRBD1 (5 bases). Per germline, CDR1 SQVTM and CDR2 ANQGSEA. The CDR3 loop spans 13 amino acids. V was cut by 3 bases and J by 4 bases, with 11 bases left in between. This CDR3 is CSVDVDSPDTQYF. The CDR3 DNA is TGCAGCGTTGACGTAGACAGCCCAGATACGCAGTATTTT.